What follows is one T cell receptor (beta chain) and its context. The sample belongs to a study of blood T cell repertoires in COVID-19. Repertoires were generated with immunoSEQ multiplex PCR, while TCRdb's copy carries only in-frame clones and drops some. The data hold about 300,000 clones, with 84% observed a single time. The ends lost 0 bases at V and 5 bases at J; junction bases unmatched: 5. Germline V gene data show CDR1 as GTSNPN and CDR2 as SVGIG (reference sequence). The CDR3 is 15 residues long. Sequences were obtained from peripheral blood. The rearrangement joins TRBV30 to TRBJ2-1; 9 bases map to TRBD2. This receptor was taken from a human donor with COVID-19, enrolled during active disease. The donor label of this sample is uncertain. The CDR3 DNA sequence: TGTGCCTGGAGTGTACTTCGCGGGAGGGACAATGAGCAGTTCTTC. It is translated as CAWSVLRGRDNEQFF.